A selection of T cell receptor beta chains follows, all from one sample in a study of blood T cell repertoires in COVID-19. Method: immunoSEQ multiplex PCR; TCRdb's copy keeps in-frame clones and lacks some. Found here are hundreds of thousands of clones, 86% of them singletons; the top ten hold around 3.3%. The sequenced sample consisted of PBMCs or T cells enriched from blood (not recorded which). All receptors come from a woman aged 40 to 55 with acute COVID-19. Each CDR3 is given with its conserved first and last residue. D genes are given only for firm matches. Clone size, where shown, is once, few, many, or a class for clones that have expanded.

V gene	D gene	clone size	J gene	CDR3 protein	CDR3 DNA
TRBV24-1	TRBD1	NA	TRBJ2-1	CATGTGFNEQFF	TGTGCCACCGGGACAGGTTTCAATGAGCAGTTCTTC
TRBV7-7	NA	NA	TRBJ2-5	CASSFEVANQETQYF	TGTGCTAGCAGCTTTGAGGTTGCGAACCAAGAGACCCAGTACTTC
TRBV7-9	TRBD1	NA	TRBJ1-6	CASSLGDRGNSPLHF	TGTGCCAGCAGCCTCGGGGACAGGGGTAATTCACCCCTCCACTTT
TRBV6-2/TRBV6-3	NA	NA	TRBJ1-3	CASSQSGMGNTIYF	TGTGCCAGCAGTCAGAGCGGGATGGGAAACACCATATATTTT
TRBV7-9	NA	once	TRBJ1-3	CASIRAASGNTIYF	TGTGCCAGCATCAGGGCAGCCTCTGGAAACACCATATATTTT
TRBV6-5	NA	NA	TRBJ1-5	CASRDEGHSNQPQHF	TGTGCCAGCAGGGACGAGGGCCATAGCAATCAGCCCCAGCATTTT
TRBV27	TRBD2	NA	TRBJ2-1	CASSPRLAGGKNEQFF	TGTGCCAGCAGTCCCAGACTAGCGGGGGGGAAGAATGAGCAGTTCTTC
TRBV4-1	NA	NA	TRBJ2-7	CASSQVRGWEQYF	TGCGCCAGCAGCCAAGTGAGGGGGTGGGAGCAGTACTTC
TRBV4-2	NA	NA	TRBJ2-1	CASSQGGPSGLREQFF	TGTGCCAGCAGCCAAGGGGGCCCGAGTGGTTTACGGGAGCAGTTCTTC
TRBV19	NA	NA	TRBJ1-1	CASSIRQGTEAFF	TGTGCCAGTAGTATAAGGCAGGGGACTGAAGCTTTCTTT
TRBV4-1	TRBD2	NA	TRBJ2-1	CASSQRGLAGDNEQFF	TGCGCCAGCAGCCAAAGGGGACTAGCGGGAGACAATGAGCAGTTCTTC
TRBV30	TRBD2	NA	TRBJ2-1	CATAFRLAEQFF	TGTGCCACCGCTTTTCGACTAGCGGAGCAGTTCTTC